This T cell receptor beta chain was sequenced in a study of PD-L1 blockade in urothelial cancer. Across the whole study: Between 0 and 3 chemotherapy regimens preceded treatment for each patient. A median approximately 150,000 T cells were found in blood samples. Blood was analyzed 3 weeks (second dose) and 6 weeks after treatment start.

Time point indicated: pretreatment peripheral blood. This clone showed up just a few times. Antigen unknown. Assay: immunoSEQ multiplex PCR; the TCRdb copy retains only in-frame clones and omits some. The sample lists tens of thousands of clones; approximately 80% were seen once. Study-wide findings and caveats: At 3 weeks on treatment, tumor-associated clones expanded more with durable benefit.

Trimming cost V 6 bases and J 3 bases, with 17 bases left between them. The V gene's germline CDR1 is SQVTM and CDR2 ANQGSEA. The CDR3 loop spans 14 amino acids. This sequence was found in a man aged 55 to 70 with urothelial cancer. The specimen comprised PBMCs, sampled around atezolizumab (anti-PD-L1) treatment. The chain combines TRBV29-1 with TRBJ1-1; D uncertain. CDR3 sequence (DNA): TGCAGCGTCCTCGGTGGAGGGCGGTACACTGAAGCTTTCTTT. This codes for CSVLGGGRYTEAFF.